One sample yielded the 29 T cell receptor beta chains listed below, sequenced in a study of cytomegalovirus exposure and HLA in healthy donors. The study ran its PCR with 60 Vbeta and 13 Jbeta primers. The data were produced by immunoSEQ multiplex PCR, yet TCRdb's version contains in-frame clones alone and is incomplete. The sample shows about 130,000 clones, approximately 85% of them seen only once. Sequencing was done on a sample of PBMCs. The receptors stem from a woman aged 30 to 39 in good health and CMV-seropositive.

V usage is TRBV18 and J usage is TRBJ1-4, with D possibly matching TRBD1 (5 bases). Germline values: CDR1 KGHSH, CDR2 LQKENI. V was clipped by 2 bases and J by 5 bases, with 9 bases between them. The CDR3 loop spans 14 amino acids. Here the CDR3 DNA reads TGTGCCAGCTCACCAAGGTCAGGGAATGAAAAACTGTTTTTT. It codes for CASSPRSGNEKLFF.

The chain combines TRBV9 with TRBJ2-1; 8 bases are shared with TRBD2. The trim removed 3 bases at V and 0 bases at J, leaving 2 bases unmatched. The length of the CDR3 is 15 residues. Germline V gene sequence: CDR1 SGDLS, CDR2 YYNGEE. The CDR3 loop is CASSGSGSSYNEQFF. The CDR3 DNA sequence: TGTGCCAGCAGCGGGAGCGGGAGCTCCTACAATGAGCAGTTCTTC.

This clone was detected only once. The gene calls are TRBV5-4 and TRBJ2-3; 10 bases align to TRBD2. CDR3 size: 15 residues. In germline, CDR1 is SGHNT, CDR2 YYREEE (reference sequence). Trimming at V came to 5 bases and at J to 0 bases, leaving 3 bases not matched to a gene. The DNA for the CDR3 is TGTGCCAGCAGTCGTAGCGGGGGGAGCACAGATACGCAGTATTTT. Translation: CASSRSGGSTDTQYF.

This clone appeared a few times. The CDR3 DNA sequence: TGTGCCAGCAGCCCCGGGACACTGAGCACAGATACGCAGTATTTT. Its translation: CASSPGTLSTDTQYF. V is TRBV6-5 and J is TRBJ2-3, with D maybe TRBD1 (6 bases). Germline V CDR1 and CDR2: MNHEY, SVGAGI. The CDR3 sequence is 15 residues long. Trimming shortened V by 6 bases and J by 0 bases, and 13 bases separated the two germline ends.

The rearrangement joins TRBV11-3 to TRBJ2-5, with 8 nucleotides matching TRBD2. Per the germline V gene, CDR1 is SGHNT and CDR2 is YENEEA. Trimming removed 4 bases from V and 5 bases from J; junction bases left unmatched: 12. This CDR3 comprises 16 residues. The CDR3 sequence: CASSSTGGASWETQYF. The CDR3 DNA follows: TGTGCCAGCAGCTCTACGGGGGGGGCCTCGTGGGAGACCCAGTACTTC.

The chain uses TRBV6-1 and TRBJ2-1, with a weak D call TRBD1 (5 bases). The CDR3 spans 15 residues. Looked up from germline, CDR1 is MNHNS and CDR2 is SASEGT. Deletions cut 7 bases from V and 0 bases from J, with 13 bases between. CDR3 residues: CASTMTASSYNEQFF. The DNA of the CDR3 is TGTGCCAGCACCATGACAGCTTCCTCCTACAATGAGCAGTTCTTC.

Turning to this clone: Different DNA sequences within this sample yield the same CDR3. CDR3 bases: TGTGCCAGCAGCTTGGGGCTAGCGGGAGTGTCCGGGGAGCTGTTTTTT. Its translation is CASSLGLAGVSGELFF. The V gene is TRBV13, the J gene TRBJ2-2; 10 bases are a match to TRBD2. The length of the CDR3 is 16 residues. CDR1 is PRHDT and CDR2 is FYEKMQ in the germline V gene (reference sequence). V was clipped by 3 bases and J by 6 bases; unmatched bases: 7.

The rearrangement links TRBV9 to TRBJ1-3; 12 bases are a match to TRBD1. The trim removed 0 bases at V and 1 base at J, leaving 2 bases unmatched. Per germline, CDR1 SGDLS and CDR2 YYNGEE. The CDR3 extends over 17 amino acids. Here the CDR3 reads CASSVGGQGASGNTIYF. The CDR3 DNA sequence: TGTGCCAGCAGCGTAGGGGGACAGGGGGCATCTGGAAACACCATATATTTT.

The DNA for the CDR3 is TGTGCCAGCAGCACCGGACAGGGGGAGGGCTACACCTTC. Residues: CASSTGQGEGYTF. This chain uses TRBV5-4 with TRBJ1-2; 10 positions agree with TRBD1. Germline V gives CDR1 SGHNT, CDR2 YYREEE (reference sequence). The CDR3 consists of 13 residues. The V segment lost 4 bases and the J segment 8 bases; nucleotides outside the gene matches: 5. Filled out from reference TRBV5-4 and TRBJ1-2, the complete variable domain reads ETGVTQSPTHLIKTRGQQVTLRCSSQSGHNTVSWYQQALGQGPQFIFQYYREEENGRGNFPPRFSGLQFPNYSSELNVNALELDDSALYLCASSTGQGEGYTFGSGTRLTVV.

J is TRBJ1-1 and V is TRBV28; TRBD1 is a possible D gene (5 bases). The germline CDR1 and CDR2 sequences are MDHEN and SYDVKM. This CDR3 contains 16 residues. Trimming stripped 5 bases from V and 0 bases from J, with 16 bases between. Here the CDR3 reads CASSPRTAGLNTEAFF. In nucleotides, the CDR3 is TGTGCCAGCAGTCCCCGAACGGCGGGGCTGAACACTGAAGCTTTCTTT.

J is TRBJ1-1 and V is TRBV10-3, with 8 bases identical to TRBD1. Looked up from germline, CDR1 is ENHRY and CDR2 is SYGVKD. The ends lost 3 bases at V and 8 bases at J; junction bases unmatched: 2. The CDR3 covers 12 residues. The CDR3 DNA follows: TGTGCCATCAGTGACCAGGGGGCCGAAGCTTTCTTT. Residues: CAISDQGAEAFF.

The chain combines TRBV5-1 with TRBJ2-5, with 9 nucleotides matching TRBD2. The CDR3 sequence is 14 residues long. The V and J ends lost 1 base and 5 bases, in that order; junction bases with no gene match: 3. The V gene's germline CDR1 is SGHRS and CDR2 YFSETQ. The CDR3 spells CASSLRAGGETQYF. CDR3 in DNA: TGCGCCAGCAGCTTGAGGGCGGGAGGGGAGACCCAGTACTTC.

The gene calls are TRBV6-6 and TRBJ2-5; 8 nucleotides agree with TRBD1. V was pared by 7 bases and J by 1 base, with 8 bases of the junction left unmatched. The V gene's germline CDR1 is MNHNY and CDR2 SVGAGI (reference sequence). This CDR3 has 15 residues. The CDR3 DNA sequence: TGTGCCAGCACCTTTGCAGGGGGCAGCCAAGAGACCCAGTACTTC. Its protein is CASTFAGGSQETQYF.

V usage is TRBV7-3 and J usage is TRBJ2-5; TRBD2 aligns across 12 bases. J gave up 3 bases and V 5 bases, and 7 bases lay outside the gene matches. The CDR3 length is 16 residues. Germline lookup yields CDR1 SGHTA and CDR2 FQGTGA. CDR3 sequence reads: CASSPSGGGGKETQYF. The CDR3 DNA follows: TGTGCCAGCAGCCCTAGCGGGGGGGGTGGGAAAGAGACCCAGTACTTC.

The chain joins TRBV9 to TRBJ2-2, with a possible D match to TRBD2 (6 bases). The V and J ends lost 3 bases and 6 bases respectively, with 15 bases between them. The CDR3 has 15 amino acids. CDR1 and CDR2 from the germline V gene are SGDLS and YYNGEE. CDR3 sequence (DNA): TGTGCCAGCAGCGAGGGACTCCACGGCTCCGGGGAGCTGTTTTTT. Translating gives CASSEGLHGSGELFF.

The V call is TRBV13, the J call TRBJ2-2; D is possibly TRBD2 (6 bases). Germline CDR1 and CDR2: PRHDT and FYEKMQ (reference sequence). This CDR3 region has 18 residues. With 0 bases removed from V and 3 bases from J, the gap between germline ends came to 17 bases. CDR3 sequence (DNA): TGTGCCAGCAGCTTAGGCTCGGAGGCGGCGGGGTACACCGGGGAGCTGTTTTTT. Translated, it gives CASSLGSEAAGYTGELFF.

The chain employs TRBV14 and TRBJ2-7; 10 nucleotides line up with TRBD1. Germline CDR1 and CDR2: SGHDN and FVKESK. This CDR3 is built from 15 residues. V dropped 4 bases and J dropped 6; count of bases not matched to a gene: 9. CDR3 sequence (DNA): TGTGCCAGCAGCCCCCCGGGACAGGGGAAGGTCGAGCAGTACTTC. Its protein product is CASSPPGQGKVEQYF.

The rearrangement uses TRBV5-5 and TRBJ2-7; D is undetermined. Trimming removed 4 bases at V and 0 bases at J, with 5 bases between. Germline V gene sequence: CDR1 SGHKS, CDR2 YYEKEE (reference sequence). The CDR3 consists of 12 residues. The CDR3 DNA sequence: TGTGCCAGCAGCCCTAGCTCCTACGAGCAGTACTTC. This sequence encodes CASSPSSYEQYF.

The J gene is TRBJ2-5, the V gene TRBV4-1; 7 bases fit TRBD2. Germline V CDR1 and CDR2: MGHRA, YSYEKL. The J segment lost 2 bases and the V segment lost 5 bases, leaving 8 bases of the junction unmatched. The length of the CDR3 is 15 residues. The chain's CDR3 is CASSSPQRGQETQYF. The CDR3 DNA is TGCGCCAGCAGCTCCCCTCAGCGGGGTCAAGAGACCCAGTACTTC.

The chain has TRBV6-6 and TRBJ2-7; a weak D match, TRBD1 (6 bases). The V end lost 6 bases, the J end lost 3 bases, and 15 bases lay between the germline ends. The length of the CDR3 is 14 residues. From germline, CDR1 is MNHNY and CDR2 SVGAGI (reference sequence). In nucleotides, the CDR3 is TGTGCCAGCAGATCGCAGGGGACGGACTACGAGCAGTACTTC. It yields the protein CASRSQGTDYEQYF.

The CDR3 loop is CASSPDYASYNEQFF. The CDR3 coding sequence is TGCGCCAGCAGTCCGGACTACGCCTCCTACAATGAGCAGTTCTTC. This chain connects TRBV4-1 to TRBJ2-1; tentatively, D is TRBD2 (6 bases). V lost 6 bases and J 0 bases, leaving 12 bases between the germline ends. Per germline, CDR1 MGHRA and CDR2 YSYEKL. The CDR3 runs to 15 residues.

The genes are TRBV11-1 and TRBJ2-1, with TRBD2 matching 8 bases. The V gene's germline CDR1 is SGHAT and CDR2 FQDESV (reference sequence). V lost 0 bases and J lost 9; bases outside the gene matches: 4. This CDR3 is built from 14 residues. CDR3 coding DNA: TGTGCCAGCAGCTTAGCGCGGGCGGGGGGTGAGCAGTTCTTC. This encodes CASSLARAGGEQFF.

The rearrangement joins TRBV14 to TRBJ2-7; D is ambiguous. CDR3 length equals 13 residues. Germline CDR1 reads SGHDN; CDR2 reads FVKESK. The germline V and J ends were trimmed by 5 bases and 2 bases, with 10 bases remaining between them. CDR3 DNA: TGTGCCAGCAGCGCAGGCGCAGCCTACGAGCAGTACTTC. Its protein is CASSAGAAYEQYF.

The V and J genes are TRBV5-1 and TRBJ2-3; TRBD1 might be the D (5 bases). Germline loops: CDR1 SGHRS, CDR2 YFSETQ. There are 16 residues in the CDR3. Trimming took 4 bases from V and 0 from J, leaving 15 bases between them. The CDR3 here is CASSPRGQGSTDTQYF. DNA for the CDR3: TGCGCCAGCAGCCCTAGGGGTCAGGGAAGCACAGATACGCAGTATTTT.

The CDR3 DNA follows: TGTGCCAGCAGCTTAGACAGAAATCAGCCCCAGCATTTT. Protein product: CASSLDRNQPQHF. V is TRBV7-2 and J is TRBJ1-5; no clear D gene. V lost 1 base, J lost 4 bases, and 5 bases lay in between. This CDR3 region has 13 residues. Germline CDR1 is SGHTA and CDR2 is FQGNSA. Filled out from reference TRBV7-2 and TRBJ1-5, the complete variable domain reads GAGVSQSPSNKVTEKGKDVELRCDPISGHTALYWYRQSLGQGLEFLIYFQGNSAPDKSGLPSDRFSAERTGGSVSTLTIQRTQQEDSAVYLCASSLDRNQPQHFGDGTRLSIL.

This rearrangement joins TRBV5-8 to TRBJ2-1; tentative D call: TRBD2 (5 bases). The CDR3 totals 15 residues. In germline, CDR1 is SGHTS, CDR2 YDEGEE. Trimming took 3 bases from V and 8 from J, leaving 18 bases between them. CDR3 loop: CASSSFPGDQHEQFF. CDR3 DNA sequence: TGTGCCAGCAGCTCTTTCCCCGGGGATCAGCATGAGCAGTTCTTC.

The rearrangement uses TRBV11-3 and TRBJ2-1; D possibly corresponds to TRBD2 (6 bases). Germline CDR1 and CDR2: SGHNT and YENEEA. The ends were cut back, 2 bases at V and 7 bases at J, with 15 bases in the middle. This CDR3 has 15 amino acids. The CDR3 region is CASSLWTGVGNEQFF. For the CDR3, the DNA is TGTGCCAGCAGCTTATGGACGGGAGTAGGAAATGAGCAGTTCTTC.

This rearrangement joins TRBV28 to TRBJ1-2; 11 bases agree with TRBD1. Trimming took 8 bases from V and 7 from J; bases not matched to a gene: 12. CDR1 and CDR2 from the germline V gene are MDHEN and SYDVKM. CDR3 size: 15 residues. CDR3 coding DNA: TGTGCCAGCGGCCCGGACAGGGGGCGTAATGGTGGCTACACCTTC. Translation gives CASGPDRGRNGGYTF.

This chain joins TRBV9 and TRBJ2-1; 9 bases are a match to TRBD2. Losses at the gene ends were 1 base for V and 4 bases for J; bases not matched to a gene: 9. Germline CDR1 reads SGDLS; CDR2 reads YYNGEE. The CDR3 loop spans 17 amino acids. The CDR3 loop reads CASSVFYGSGSYNEQFF. As DNA, the CDR3 is TGTGCCAGCAGCGTATTCTACGGTAGCGGGAGTTACAATGAGCAGTTCTTC.